This T cell receptor beta chain was recorded in a study of blood T cell repertoires in COVID-19. Across the study: From the United States, Italy and Spain came samples of acute and convalescent COVID-19.

The method was immunoSEQ multiplex PCR; TCRdb's version includes in-frame clones alone and lacks a portion of them. The table has 150,000 or so clones, about four fifths seen once. This CDR3 region has 14 residues. The trim removed 6 bases at V and 4 bases at J, leaving 7 bases unmatched. Germline CDR1 reads LGHNA; CDR2 reads YSLEER. This receptor was identified in a young man with active or convalescent COVID-19. The chain carries TRBV4-3 and TRBJ1-2, with 8 bases lining up with TRBD1. Sequencing was performed on peripheral blood. The DNA for the CDR3 is TGCGCCAGCAGTTCGACAGGGGCCAGCTATGGCTACACCTTC. It yields the protein CASSSTGASYGYTF.